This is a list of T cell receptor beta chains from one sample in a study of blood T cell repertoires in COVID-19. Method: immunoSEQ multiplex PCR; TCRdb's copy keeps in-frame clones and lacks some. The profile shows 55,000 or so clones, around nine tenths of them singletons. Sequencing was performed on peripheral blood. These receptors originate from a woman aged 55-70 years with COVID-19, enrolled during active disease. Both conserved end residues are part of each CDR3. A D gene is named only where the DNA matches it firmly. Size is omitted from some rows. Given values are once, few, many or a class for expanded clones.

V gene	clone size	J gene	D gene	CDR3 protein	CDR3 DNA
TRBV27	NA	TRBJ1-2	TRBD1	CASSFGTGWDGYTF	TGTGCCAGCAGTTTCGGGACAGGGTGGGATGGCTACACCTTC
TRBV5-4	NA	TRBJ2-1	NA	CASSLASPGLLSNEQFF	TGTGCCAGCAGCTTGGCTTCCCCGGGACTCCTATCCAATGAGCAGTTCTTC
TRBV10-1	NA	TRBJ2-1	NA	CASSEHLAESSYNEQFF	TGCGCCAGCTCCGAGCACCTGGCGGAAAGCTCCTACAATGAGCAGTTCTTC
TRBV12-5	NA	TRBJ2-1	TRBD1	CASGLTTTGQGQQFF	TGTGCTAGTGGGCTGACAACAACGGGACAGGGGCAGCAGTTCTTC
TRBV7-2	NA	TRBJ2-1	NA	CASSLAPGLSYNEQFF	TGTGCCAGCAGCTTAGCTCCAGGCTTATCCTACAATGAGCAGTTCTTC
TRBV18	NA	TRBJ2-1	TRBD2	CASSTSGSLNEQFF	TGTGCCAGCTCCACTAGCGGGAGCCTCAATGAGCAGTTCTTC
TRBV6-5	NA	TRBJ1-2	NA	CASSPTTAGGYTF	TGTGCCAGCAGTCCAACAACGGCCGGGGGCTACACCTTC
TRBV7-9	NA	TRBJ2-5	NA	CASGNPAETQYF	TGTGCCAGCGGCAACCCTGCAGAGACCCAGTACTTC
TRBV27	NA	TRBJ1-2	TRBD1	CASGEGQGVYGYTF	TGTGCCAGCGGCGAGGGACAGGGAGTTTATGGCTACACCTTC
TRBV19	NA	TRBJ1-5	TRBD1	CASSDRDPSNQPQHF	TGTGCCAGTAGTGACAGGGATCCGAGCAATCAGCCCCAGCATTTT
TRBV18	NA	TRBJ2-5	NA	CASTQGRETQYF	TGTGCCAGCACCCAGGGTAGGGAGACCCAGTACTTC
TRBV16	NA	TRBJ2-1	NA	CASSQAGSSYNEQFF	TGTGCCAGCAGCCAAGCGGGAAGCTCCTACAATGAGCAGTTCTTC
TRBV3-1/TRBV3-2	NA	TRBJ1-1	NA	CASSISTGTFF	TGTGCCAGCAGTATCTCCACGGGAACTTTCTTT
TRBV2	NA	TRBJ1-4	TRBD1	CASSAPTGMVNEKLFF	TGTGCCAGCAGTGCCCCGACAGGGATGGTTAATGAAAAACTGTTTTTT
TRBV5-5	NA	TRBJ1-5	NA	CASSGTGLDQPQHF	TGTGCCAGCAGCGGTACAGGGTTAGATCAGCCCCAGCATTTT
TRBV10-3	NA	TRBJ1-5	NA	CAISEYTGQPQHF	TGTGCCATCAGTGAGTATACGGGACAGCCCCAGCATTTT
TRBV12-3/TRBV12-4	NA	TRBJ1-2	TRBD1	CASSRDRGYGYTF	TGTGCCAGCTCCCGGGACAGGGGCTATGGCTACACCTTC
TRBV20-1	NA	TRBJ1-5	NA	CSASLPGASNQPQHF	TGCAGTGCTAGTCTTCCAGGGGCCTCCAATCAGCCCCAGCATTTT
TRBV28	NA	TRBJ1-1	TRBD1	CASSYMDRVDTEAFF	TGTGCCAGCAGTTATATGGACAGGGTCGACACTGAAGCTTTCTTT
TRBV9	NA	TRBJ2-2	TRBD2	CASSVLGLAGIDATGELFF	TGTGCCAGCAGCGTACTTGGACTAGCGGGAATCGATGCCACCGGGGAGCTGTTTTTT
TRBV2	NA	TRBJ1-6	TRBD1	CASSVRQGDSPLHF	TGTGCCAGCAGTGTTAGACAGGGGGATTCACCCCTCCACTTT
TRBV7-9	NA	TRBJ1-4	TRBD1	CASSQGANEKLFF	TGTGCCAGCAGCCAGGGGGCTAATGAAAAACTGTTTTTT
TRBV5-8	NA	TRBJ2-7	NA	CASSYQQGVEQYF	TGTGCCAGCAGCTATCAACAGGGAGTGGAGCAGTACTTC
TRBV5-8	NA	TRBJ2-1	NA	CASSRGANPRGEQFF	TGTGCCAGCAGCCGCGGGGCAAACCCACGGGGTGAGCAGTTCTTC
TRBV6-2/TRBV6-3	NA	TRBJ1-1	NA	CASSPNSEAFF	TGCGCCAGCAGCCCAAACTCTGAAGCTTTCTTT
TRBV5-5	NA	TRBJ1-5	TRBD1	CASSLGQGGNQPQHF	TGTGCCAGCAGCCTGGGACAGGGAGGCAATCAGCCCCAGCATTTT
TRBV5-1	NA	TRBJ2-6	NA	CASSTGGANVLTF	TGCGCCAGCAGCACTGGTGGGGCCAACGTCCTGACTTTC
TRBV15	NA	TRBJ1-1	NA	CATSRVVNTEAFF	TGTGCCACCAGCAGAGTAGTGAACACTGAAGCTTTCTTT
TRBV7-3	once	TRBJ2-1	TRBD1	CASSQPGTEENEQFF	TGTGCCAGCAGCCAACCCGGGACAGAAGAGAATGAGCAGTTCTTC
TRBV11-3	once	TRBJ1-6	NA	CASSLVRGNSPLHF	TGTGCCAGCAGCTTGGTCAGGGGTAATTCACCCCTCCACTTT
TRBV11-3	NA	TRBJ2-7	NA	CASSLNRLYEQYF	TGTGCCAGCAGCTTGAATAGATTGTACGAGCAGTACTTC
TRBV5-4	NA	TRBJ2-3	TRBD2	CASSLSPASGVTDTQYF	TGTGCCAGCAGCTTGAGTCCGGCTAGCGGGGTCACAGATACGCAGTATTTT
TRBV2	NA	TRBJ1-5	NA	CASSGGNANQPQHF	TGTGCCAGCAGTGGGGGCAACGCCAATCAGCCCCAGCATTTT
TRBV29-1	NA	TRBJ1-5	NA	CSVATVSNQPQHF	TGCAGCGTTGCCACGGTAAGCAATCAGCCCCAGCATTTT
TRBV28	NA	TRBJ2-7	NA	CASSFSSKQYF	TGTGCCAGCAGTTTTTCAAGCAAGCAGTACTTC
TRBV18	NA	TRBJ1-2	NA	CASSPENGGGGYTF	TGTGCCAGCTCACCAGAAAACGGGGGTGGTGGCTACACCTTC
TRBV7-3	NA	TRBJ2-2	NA	CASSLFRGDTGELFF	TGTGCCAGCAGCTTATTCAGGGGAGACACCGGGGAGCTGTTTTTT
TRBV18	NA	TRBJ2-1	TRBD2	CASPPMSDLSGSSYNEQFF	TGTGCCAGCCCTCCGATGAGCGACCTTAGCGGGAGCTCCTACAATGAGCAGTTCTTC
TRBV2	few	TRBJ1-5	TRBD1	CASTLTGPNQPQHF	TGTGCCAGCACCCTGACAGGGCCAAATCAGCCCCAGCATTTT
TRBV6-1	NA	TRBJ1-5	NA	CASSEFWNRPQHF	TGTGCCAGCAGTGAATTTTGGAACAGGCCTCAGCATTTT
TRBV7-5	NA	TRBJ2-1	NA	CARSPGLAGKTCPNEQFF	TGTGCCAGAAGCCCGGGTCTAGCGGGAAAAACGTGTCCTAATGAGCAGTTCTTC
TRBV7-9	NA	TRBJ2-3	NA	CASSFIDTARDTDTQYF	TGTGCCAGCAGCTTCATAGACACCGCGCGGGACACAGATACGCAGTATTTT
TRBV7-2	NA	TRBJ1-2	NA	CASSQTPTVLYGYTF	TGTGCCAGCAGCCAGACGCCGACAGTGCTCTATGGCTACACCTTC
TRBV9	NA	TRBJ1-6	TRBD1	CASSSGTGGSPLHF	TGTGCCAGCAGCTCCGGGACAGGAGGTTCACCCCTCCACTTT
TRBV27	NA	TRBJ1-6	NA	CASSLRGYNSPLHF	TGTGCCAGCAGTTTAAGGGGTTATAATTCACCCCTCCACTTT
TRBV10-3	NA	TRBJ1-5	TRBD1	CAISEYPDRGGSNQPQHF	TGTGCCATCAGTGAGTACCCCGACAGGGGCGGGAGCAATCAGCCCCAGCATTTT
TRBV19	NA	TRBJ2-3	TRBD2	CASSIDPGTSGRSDTQYF	TGTGCCAGTAGTATAGATCCGGGGACTAGCGGGAGATCAGATACGCAGTATTTT
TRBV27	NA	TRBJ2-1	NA	CASSLVSPYNEQFF	TGTGCCAGCAGTTTAGTATCCCCTTACAATGAGCAGTTCTTC
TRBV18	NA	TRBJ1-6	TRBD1	CASSPGQGVSPLHF	TGTGCCAGCTCACCGGGACAGGGGGTTTCACCCCTCCACTTT
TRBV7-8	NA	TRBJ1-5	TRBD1	CASSSSTGGRPQHF	TGTGCCAGCAGCTCGTCGACAGGGGGTAGGCCCCAGCATTTT
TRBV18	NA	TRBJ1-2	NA	CASSTGAGPGYTF	TGTGCCAGCTCAACTGGAGCAGGGCCTGGCTACACCTTC
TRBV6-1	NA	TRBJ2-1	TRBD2	CASSEVPGGVRNEQFF	TGTGCCAGCAGTGAAGTACCGGGGGGGGTGCGAAATGAGCAGTTCTTC
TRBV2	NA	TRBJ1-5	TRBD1	CASRRGTGGGNQPQHF	TGTGCCAGCAGACGCGGGACAGGGGGCGGAAATCAGCCCCAGCATTTT
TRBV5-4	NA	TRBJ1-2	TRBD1	CASSPPGQGIYGYTF	TGTGCCAGCAGCCCTCCGGGACAGGGAATCTATGGCTACACCTTC